Each of the 4 T cell receptor beta chains below was sequenced from the same sample in a study of molecular identifiers for immune sequencing clone quantification. TCRdb recomputed calls from the PCR reads with MiXCR, one row per CDR3 protein. Found here are over 550,000 distinct CDR3 sequences, approximately 24% of them singletons; the top ten hold about 0.81%. The source material was naive CD8+ T cells from blood, with Jurkat cell RNA spiked in. Subset given: FACS-sorted CD8+CD4-CCR7+CD45RA+ naive T cells. All receptors derive from a human donor in good health. Some libraries in this study had Jurkat cell RNA spiked in.

The chain joins TRBV16 to TRBJ1-1, with D uncertain. V lost 0 bases to trimming and J lost 11 bases, with 13 bases between them. From germline, CDR1 is KGHSY and CDR2 FQNENV. The CDR3 covers 13 residues. The CDR3 sequence: CASSQSSEGDAFF. The CDR3 coding sequence is TGTGCCAGCAGCCAATCGTCCGAGGGTGATGCTTTCTTT.

V is TRBV18 and J is TRBJ2-1, with D maybe TRBD1 (6 bases). This CDR3 has 17 amino acids. V lost 3 bases to trimming and J lost 5 bases, with 20 bases between them. Germline loops: CDR1 KGHSH, CDR2 LQKENI. In nucleotides, the CDR3 is TGTGCCAGCTCACCCAGTTCCCAGACAGGACTCAACAATGAGCAGTTCTTC. Amino acids: CASSPSSQTGLNNEQFF.

This clonotype was seen at least ten times. The chain employs TRBV6-6 and TRBJ2-7; perhaps TRBD2 as D (6 bases). The CDR3 loop spans 12 amino acids. CDR1 and CDR2 (germline): MNHNY, SVGAGI (reference sequence). V was cut by 6 bases and J by 5 bases, with 11 bases left in between. CDR3 sequence reads: CASRTGSDEQYF. Written as DNA, the CDR3 is TGTGCCAGCAGGACCGGGAGCGACGAGCAGTACTTC.

This clonotype was counted many times. The J gene is TRBJ2-7, the V gene TRBV5-1, with D possibly TRBD1 on 5 matching bases. CDR1 SGHRS and CDR2 YFSETQ come from the germline V gene. Trimming removed 0 bases from V and 2 bases from J, with 9 bases in between. The CDR3 spans 14 residues. For the CDR3, the DNA is TGCGCCAGCAGCTTGGAGCAGGGTGCCTACGAGCAGTACTTC. It translates to CASSLEQGAYEQYF.